A selection of T cell receptor beta chains follows, all from one sample in a study of cytomegalovirus exposure and HLA in healthy donors. Produced via immunoSEQ multiplex PCR; TCRdb's table is partial and in-frame only. This table holds approximately 32,000 clones, around 80% found once. The sample taken for sequencing was PBMCs. The receptors were gathered from a woman aged 18-29 years in good health and CMV-seronegative. Both conserved end residues are part of each CDR3. The order of the fields is D gene, J gene, V gene, clone size, CDR3 DNA, CDR3 protein. A D gene is named only where the DNA matches it firmly. Clone size is stated in some rows and not others, as once, few, many or a class when expanded.

TRBD2	TRBJ2-1	TRBV5-1	.	TGCGCCAGCAGCTTGGGTTTAGCGGGGGCTCAGCAGTTCTTC	CASSLGLAGAQQFF
TRBD1	TRBJ2-7	TRBV7-9	.	TGTGCCAGCAGATCGACAGGGGCCTACGAGCAGTACTTC	CASRSTGAYEQYF
TRBD1	TRBJ1-5	TRBV30	.	TGTGCCTGGAGTACAGGGGAGCATCAGCCCCAGCATTTT	CAWSTGEHQPQHF
TRBD1	TRBJ1-2	TRBV4-3	.	TGCGCCAGCAGCCAAGACCTGACGGGACAGGCTTTTCCTGGCTACCCCTTC	CASSQDLTGQAFPGYPF
.	TRBJ2-7	TRBV28	.	TGTGCCAGCAGTTTGACAACCTACGAGCAGTACTTC	CASSLTTYEQYF
TRBD1	TRBJ2-4	TRBV14	few	TGTGCCAGCAGCCCCCACAGGGGAACCAAAAACATTCAGTACTTC	CASSPHRGTKNIQYF
TRBD2	TRBJ2-3	TRBV5-4	.	TGTGCCAGCAGCACAAAAGCTAGACTAGCGGGAGTTGGAGATACGCAGTATTTT	CASSTKARLAGVGDTQYF
.	TRBJ1-4	TRBV6-5	.	TGTGCCAGCGGTTCGGGGGGTGAAAAACTGTTTTTT	CASGSGGEKLFF
.	TRBJ1-2	TRBV6-6	.	TGTGCCAGCAGTTCAGGGGACTATGGCTACACCTTC	CASSSGDYGYTF
.	TRBJ1-2	TRBV28	.	TGTGCCAGCAGCCCCCGGTGGGGCTACACCTTC	CASSPRWGYTF
.	TRBJ1-5	TRBV7-9	.	TGTGCCAGCAGCCCAGGGGCAGGGAGCAGCAATCAGCCCCAGCATTTT	CASSPGAGSSNQPQHF
TRBD2	TRBJ2-7	TRBV4-2	.	TGTGCCAGCAGCCAAGTAGGGACTAGCGGATCCTACGAGCAGTACTTC	CASSQVGTSGSYEQYF
TRBD2	TRBJ2-5	TRBV18	once	TGTGCCAGCTCACCACGATCTAGCGGGGGCCAAGAGACCCAGTACTTC	CASSPRSSGGQETQYF
.	TRBJ2-7	TRBV11-3	.	TGTGCCAGCAGCTTATACGGGAGCTCCTACGAGCAGTACTTC	CASSLYGSSYEQYF
TRBD1	TRBJ1-5	TRBV6-6	.	TGTGCCAGCAGTCCTAAGGGGGCCGTTAGCAATCAGCCCCAGCATTTT	CASSPKGAVSNQPQHF
.	TRBJ1-1	TRBV7-2	few	TGTGCCAGCAGCTATTCCTGGGCGAGTGAAGCTTTCTTT	CASSYSWASEAFF
.	TRBJ1-3	TRBV11-2	.	TGTGCCAGCAGCTTGCGCTTCTCCTCTGGAAACACCATATATTTT	CASSLRFSSGNTIYF
TRBD1	TRBJ1-2	TRBV28	.	TGTGCCAGCAGTAGTCCGGGACAGGGCATCTATGGCTACACCTTC	CASSSPGQGIYGYTF
.	TRBJ1-1	TRBV28	.	TGTGCCAGCAGAATTTCCGGGACTCCAAACACTGAAGCTTTCTTT	CASRISGTPNTEAFF
TRBD2	TRBJ2-1	TRBV5-6	.	TGTGCCAGCAGCTCAACTAGCGGGGATTTCGGTGAGCAGTTCTTC	CASSSTSGDFGEQFF
.	TRBJ2-7	TRBV7-9	.	TGTGCCAGCAGCCCAAACAGGGCCGAGCAGTACTTC	CASSPNRAEQYF
TRBD1	TRBJ1-2	TRBV4-1	few	TGCGCCAGCAGCCAACGGACAGGGGTCTATGGCTACACCTTC	CASSQRTGVYGYTF
.	TRBJ1-1	TRBV27	.	TGTGCCAGCAGTCCCAACTCCTGGGGGGGAGAAGCTTTCTTT	CASSPNSWGGEAFF
TRBD1	TRBJ2-7	TRBV7-6	.	TGTGCCAGCAGCCCATTCACAAACCGACAGGGGGGGTTCGAGCAGTACTTC	CASSPFTNRQGGFEQYF
TRBD1	TRBJ2-3	TRBV15	.	TGTGCCACCAGCAGAGATCCGAGGGGGCTGACAGATACGCAGTATTTT	CATSRDPRGLTDTQYF
TRBD1	TRBJ1-3	TRBV5-4	.	TGTGCCAGCAGCACCGGGACAGGGGGAAACACCATATATTTT	CASSTGTGGNTIYF
.	TRBJ1-1	TRBV6-1	.	TGTGCCAGCAGTGACGTCGTAGAGGGCACTGAAGCTTTCTTT	CASSDVVEGTEAFF
.	TRBJ2-7	TRBV7-8	.	TGTGCCAGCAGCCCTTCCGCTAGCCCCCCTATCTACGAGCAGTACTTC	CASSPSASPPIYEQYF
TRBD1	TRBJ2-3	TRBV6-1	few	TGTGCCAGCAGTGACCTGGGACAGACCGCAGATACGCAGTATTTT	CASSDLGQTADTQYF
.	TRBJ1-5	TRBV19	.	TGTGCCAGTAGTGTCGTTAATCAGCCCCAGCATTTT	CASSVVNQPQHF
.	TRBJ1-2	TRBV9	once	TGTGCCAGCAGCGCAGGGGCGGGGGCGCTAGGTGGCTACACCTTC	CASSAGAGALGGYTF
TRBD2	TRBJ2-7	TRBV30	.	TGTGCCTGGAGTCTAGCGGGAGTTCTGTACGAGCAGTACTTC	CAWSLAGVLYEQYF
TRBD2	TRBJ2-3	TRBV7-6	.	TGTGCCAGCAGCCCTTATCAGACTAGCAGAAGCACAGATACGCAGTATTTT	CASSPYQTSRSTDTQYF
.	TRBJ1-5	TRBV27	.	TGTGCCAGCAGTTTCCGTTCGACAGGCAATCAGCCCCAGCATTTT	CASSFRSTGNQPQHF
TRBD2	TRBJ2-2	TRBV5-1	.	TGCGCCAGCATGGGGGCTAGCGGGGGGTCGAGCACCGGGGAGCTGTTTTTT	CASMGASGGSSTGELFF
.	TRBJ1-3	TRBV29-1	.	TGCAGCGTTGTTTCGTCAGGGGCCCCAAACACCATATATTTT	CSVVSSGAPNTIYF
.	TRBJ2-3	TRBV4-3	.	TGCGCCAGCAGGTCAGGGGCAGATACGCAGTATTTT	CASRSGADTQYF
.	TRBJ2-7	TRBV6-5	.	TGTGCCAGCAATCGGGGGGCCGGCGCCGAGCAGTACTTC	CASNRGAGAEQYF
.	TRBJ1-2	TRBV29-1	.	TGCAGCGTCAATCCGGACAGCTATGGCTACACCTTC	CSVNPDSYGYTF
.	TRBJ2-5	TRBV7-9	.	TGTGCCAGCAGCTTTACAGGGAAAGAGACCCAGTACTTC	CASSFTGKETQYF
TRBD2	TRBJ2-7	TRBV11-3	.	TGTGCCAGCAGCCTAACTAGCGAATACGAGCAGTACTTC	CASSLTSEYEQYF
TRBD1	TRBJ2-1	TRBV11-3	.	TGTGCCAGCAGCGAAAACTCCGGTACAGGGGACTACAATGAGCAGTTCTTC	CASSENSGTGDYNEQFF
.	TRBJ1-2	TRBV5-6	once	TGTGCCAGCAGCCCAGGGACGGACTATGGCTACCCCTTC	CASSPGTDYGYPF
.	TRBJ2-7	TRBV7-9	few	TGTGCCAGCAGCTCTATTGGAGTATACGAGCAGTACTTC	CASSSIGVYEQYF
.	TRBJ1-5	TRBV7-9	.	TGTGCCAGCCAAGCGGCTTCCAATCAGCCCCAGCATTTT	CASQAASNQPQHF
.	TRBJ1-2	TRBV29-1	few	TGCAGCGCCGAAGGGGGGGTTGGGGCTAACTATGGCTACACCTTC	CSAEGGVGANYGYTF
TRBD2	TRBJ2-3	TRBV18	.	TGTGCCAGCTCACCGGCGGGGGACTCAGATACGCAGTATTTT	CASSPAGDSDTQYF
.	TRBJ2-5	TRBV2	.	TGTGCCAGCAGGGCGGGAACGCAAGAGACCCAGTACTTC	CASRAGTQETQYF
TRBD1	TRBJ1-2	TRBV6-5	.	TGTGCCAGCAGTTACTCAGCAGGGGGCAACTATGGCTACACCTTC	CASSYSAGGNYGYTF
TRBD2	TRBJ2-1	TRBV19	.	TGTGCCAGTGTGGGACTAGACCTCCGGGAGCAGTTCTTC	CASVGLDLREQFF
.	TRBJ2-7	TRBV21-1	.	TGTGCCAGCAAAAGGGGAACGGACAGGCCCAGATTACGTACCTACGAGCAGTACTTC	CASKRGTDRPRLRTYEQYF
.	TRBJ2-1	TRBV5-1	.	TGCGCCAGCAGCTCGAAGGGAACCACAGGTTTAAGCTCCTACAATGAGCAGTTCTTC	CASSSKGTTGLSSYNEQFF
TRBD1	TRBJ2-7	TRBV11-3	.	TGTGCCAGCAGCTCCCGGACAGGGGGCGCCTACGAGCAGTACTTC	CASSSRTGGAYEQYF
.	TRBJ1-2	TRBV5-4	.	TGTGCCAGCAGCTTGATTGGGTGGCAGGGCCGTGACTATGGCTACACCTTC	CASSLIGWQGRDYGYTF
.	TRBJ1-1	TRBV18	few	TGTGCCAGCTCACCGAGACGGCGGTACACTGAAGCTTTCTTT	CASSPRRRYTEAFF
TRBD1	TRBJ1-4	TRBV28	.	TGTGCCAGCACCCTTGGGACACCCGGGACAGGGAGTGAAAAACTGTTTTTT	CASTLGTPGTGSEKLFF
.	TRBJ2-7	TRBV9	.	TGTGCCAGCAGCGTCGACACCGGCTACGAGCAGTACTTC	CASSVDTGYEQYF
.	TRBJ1-3	TRBV6-7	.	TGTGCCAGCAGTCTCGGACAGATCTCTGGAAACACCATATATTTT	CASSLGQISGNTIYF
TRBD1	TRBJ1-3	TRBV28	.	TGTGCCAGCAGTTTACCAGGGGGCTTCAACACCATATATTTT	CASSLPGGFNTIYF